What follows describes a single T cell receptor (beta chain). Its antigen remains unknown. These data come from a study of T cell responses to AZD1222 COVID-19 vaccine. Study outcomes and limitations: White British ancestry dominated among donors, who included more females, and clonal diversity was possibly underestimated. Only 5 to 7 individuals given AZD1222 were seropositive at baseline.

The table came from immunoSEQ multiplex PCR; TCRdb's copy has only in-frame clones and leaves some out. The sample totals about 140,000 clones; its top ten clones hold under 2.5%. Sequenced: peripheral blood. This TCR derives from an adult in good health.

The CDR3 here is CASSLPRKSYGYTF. In DNA form, the CDR3 reads TGTGCCAGCAGTTTACCCAGGAAATCCTATGGCTACACCTTC. The chain couples TRBV28 to TRBJ1-2; unclear D gene. Deletions cut 2 bases from V and 4 bases from J, with 11 bases between. Germline V gene lookup returns CDR1 MDHEN and CDR2 SYDVKM. CDR3 length: 14 residues.